This T cell receptor (beta chain) was sequenced in a study of T cell responses to AZD1222 COVID-19 vaccine. Details on this clone: The antigen remains unidentified.

There are 13 residues in the CDR3. Germline CDR1 is LNHNV and CDR2 is YYDKDF (reference sequence). V lost 0 bases to trimming and J lost 12 bases, with 14 bases between them. TCRdb's table, derived via immunoSEQ multiplex PCR, lists solely in-frame clones and lacks some. The table shows more than 95,000 clones, with 88% occurring only once. Study conclusions and caveats: Epitopes outside B.1.351 and B.1.1.7 mutated regions reportedly drew nearly half of spike TCRs. Most donors were white British and more were female, and clonal diversity was possibly underestimated. Spike-wide vaccine-associated CD4 TCRs dominated at 160-218 and 743-854. The peak T cell response came first, and repertoires were sampled only after it.

The clonotype comes from an adult in good health. V gene TRBV15 combines with J gene TRBJ1-2; D is possibly TRBD1 (5 bases). This material consisted of peripheral blood, taken on day 0 of AZD1222 vaccination. This CDR3 reads CATSRDLGAKDTF. The CDR3 coding sequence is TGTGCCACCAGCAGAGATCTAGGGGCTAAGGACACCTTC. Supplemented by reference TRBV15 and TRBJ1-2, the full variable domain reads DAMVIQNPRYQVTQFGKPVTLSCSQTLNHNVMYWYQQKSSQAPKLLFHYYDKDFNNEADTPDNFQSRRPNTSFCFLDIRSPGLGDTAMYLCATSRDLGAKDTFGSGTRLTVV.